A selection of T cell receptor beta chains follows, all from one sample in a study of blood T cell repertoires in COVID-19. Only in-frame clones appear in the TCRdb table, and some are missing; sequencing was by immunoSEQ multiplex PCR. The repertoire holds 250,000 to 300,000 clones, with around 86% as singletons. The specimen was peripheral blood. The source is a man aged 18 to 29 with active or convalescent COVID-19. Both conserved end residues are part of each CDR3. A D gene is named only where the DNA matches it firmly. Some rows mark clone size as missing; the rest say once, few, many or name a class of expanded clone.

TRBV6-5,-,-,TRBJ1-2,TGTGCCAGCAGTTCTCGTTCAGGGACTTATGGCTACACCTTC,CASSSRSGTYGYTF
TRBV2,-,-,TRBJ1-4,TGTGCCAGCAGTGAACTGGGGGGAGGAGGCGAAAAACTGTTTTTT,CASSELGGGGEKLFF
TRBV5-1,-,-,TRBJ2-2,TGCGCCAGCAGCTTCGCCAGGCAGAAAAACACCGGGGAGCTGTTTTTT,CASSFARQKNTGELFF
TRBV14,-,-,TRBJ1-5,TGTGCCAGCAGCCAAGCGGAGGGAACGACCCAGCATTTT,CASSQAEGTTQHF
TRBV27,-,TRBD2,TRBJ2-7,TGTGCCAGCAGTTTATACCCCACGGGAGGATTTTACGAGCAGTACTTC,CASSLYPTGGFYEQYF
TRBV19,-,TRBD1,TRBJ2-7,TGTGCCAGTAGTAACAGGGGTCCCCACGAGCAGTACTTC,CASSNRGPHEQYF
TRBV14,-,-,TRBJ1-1,TGTGCCAGCAGCCTAGTCGGGAACACTGAAGCTTTCTTT,CASSLVGNTEAFF
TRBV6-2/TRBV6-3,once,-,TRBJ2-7,TGTGCCAGCAGTCCCCCGGCTAGCAACGAGCAGTACTTC,CASSPPASNEQYF
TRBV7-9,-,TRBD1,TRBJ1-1,TGTGCCAGCACCCAAGTGACAGGGGGCAGGACTGAAGCTTTCTTT,CASTQVTGGRTEAFF
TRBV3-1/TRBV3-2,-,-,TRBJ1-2,TGTGCCAGCAGCCAAGCAGACAGGATAGCTAACTATGGCTACACCTTC,CASSQADRIANYGYTF
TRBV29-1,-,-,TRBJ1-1,TGCAGCGTTGATGACGGGTCAACTGAAGCTTTCTTT,CSVDDGSTEAFF
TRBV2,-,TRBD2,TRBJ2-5,TGTGCCAGCCTGACTAGCGGGATAGGTAAAAAGACCCAGTACTTC,CASLTSGIGKKTQYF
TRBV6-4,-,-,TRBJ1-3,TGTGCCAGCAGTTGTCGGGACTCCCAAGAGGGAAACACCATATATTTT,CASSCRDSQEGNTIYF
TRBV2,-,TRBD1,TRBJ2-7,TGTGCCAGCAGGGAGGACAGGGGGCCTTCCTACGAGCAGTACTTC,CASREDRGPSYEQYF
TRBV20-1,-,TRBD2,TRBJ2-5,TGCAGTGCTAGTCTCCTAGCGGGGTTGGAGACCCAGTACTTC,CSASLLAGLETQYF
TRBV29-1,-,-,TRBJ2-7,TGCAGCGTTGAATTGGGGCCCTACGAGCAGTACTTC,CSVELGPYEQYF
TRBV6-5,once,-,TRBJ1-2,TGTGCCAGCATCGAACAGGGTAGGAATGGCTACACCTTC,CASIEQGRNGYTF
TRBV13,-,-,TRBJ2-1,TGTGCCAGCAGCACCCTGACAGTAGAGCAGTTCTTC,CASSTLTVEQFF
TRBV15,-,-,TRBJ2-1,TGTGCCACCAGCAGAGATTACGGACTCAGTTACAATGAGCAGTTCTTC,CATSRDYGLSYNEQFF
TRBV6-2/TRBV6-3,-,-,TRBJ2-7,TGTGCCAGCAGTCGGACATACGAGCAGTACTTC,CASSRTYEQYF
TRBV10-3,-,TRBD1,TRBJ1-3,TGTGCCATCAGTGGGACAGGGGGCTTCTCTGGAAACACCATATATTTT,CAISGTGGFSGNTIYF
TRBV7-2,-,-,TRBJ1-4,TGTGCCAGCAGCTCGTACCGGGGTTCTAATGAAAAACTGTTTTTT,CASSSYRGSNEKLFF
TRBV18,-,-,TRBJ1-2,TGTGCCAGCTCACCAACAACAGTCCCTAACTATGGCTACACCTTC,CASSPTTVPNYGYTF
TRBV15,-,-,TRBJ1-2,TGTGCCACCAGCAGAGACAGTTCTGGCTACACCTTC,CATSRDSSGYTF
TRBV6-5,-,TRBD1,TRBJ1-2,TGTGCCAGCAGTTACAATCGTCAGGGGGCGAGGGGCTACACCTTC,CASSYNRQGARGYTF
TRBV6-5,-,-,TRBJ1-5,TGTGCCAGCAGCCTGTCCCGGGCGGAGGCCCAGCATTTT,CASSLSRAEAQHF
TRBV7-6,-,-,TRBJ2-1,TGTGCCAGCAGCTTAGGAGGTGAGCAGTTCTTC,CASSLGGEQFF
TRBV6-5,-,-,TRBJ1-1,TGTGCCAGCAGTTCACAGGGGAACACTGAAGCTTTCTTT,CASSSQGNTEAFF
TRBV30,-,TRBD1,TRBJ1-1,TGTGCCTGGAGTTCCAGGGGGAGGAACACTGAAGCTTTCTTT,CAWSSRGRNTEAFF
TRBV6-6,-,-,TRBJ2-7,TGTGCCAGCAGTTCGAAAGGACAGAGCTACGAGCAGTACTTC,CASSSKGQSYEQYF
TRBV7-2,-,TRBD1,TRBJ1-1,TGTGCCAGCAGCCAGGGACAGGGAAGGACTGAAGCTTTCTTT,CASSQGQGRTEAFF
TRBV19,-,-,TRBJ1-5,TGTGCCAGTAGTCCTCTGTTCTTCCAGACAGGAGCCAATCAGCCCCAGCATTTT,CASSPLFFQTGANQPQHF